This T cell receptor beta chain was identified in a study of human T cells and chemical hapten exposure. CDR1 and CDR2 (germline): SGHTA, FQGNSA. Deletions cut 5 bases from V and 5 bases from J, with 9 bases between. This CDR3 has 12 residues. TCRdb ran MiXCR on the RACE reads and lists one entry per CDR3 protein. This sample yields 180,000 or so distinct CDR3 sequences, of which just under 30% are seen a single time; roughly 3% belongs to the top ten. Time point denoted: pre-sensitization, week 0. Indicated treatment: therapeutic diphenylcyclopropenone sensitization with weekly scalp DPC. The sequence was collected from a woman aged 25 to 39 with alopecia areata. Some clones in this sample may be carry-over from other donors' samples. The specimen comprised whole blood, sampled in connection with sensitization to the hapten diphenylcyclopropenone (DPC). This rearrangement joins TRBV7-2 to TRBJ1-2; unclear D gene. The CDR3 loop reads CASSRALYGYTF. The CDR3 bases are TGTGCCAGCAGCCGAGCCCTTTATGGCTACACCTTC.